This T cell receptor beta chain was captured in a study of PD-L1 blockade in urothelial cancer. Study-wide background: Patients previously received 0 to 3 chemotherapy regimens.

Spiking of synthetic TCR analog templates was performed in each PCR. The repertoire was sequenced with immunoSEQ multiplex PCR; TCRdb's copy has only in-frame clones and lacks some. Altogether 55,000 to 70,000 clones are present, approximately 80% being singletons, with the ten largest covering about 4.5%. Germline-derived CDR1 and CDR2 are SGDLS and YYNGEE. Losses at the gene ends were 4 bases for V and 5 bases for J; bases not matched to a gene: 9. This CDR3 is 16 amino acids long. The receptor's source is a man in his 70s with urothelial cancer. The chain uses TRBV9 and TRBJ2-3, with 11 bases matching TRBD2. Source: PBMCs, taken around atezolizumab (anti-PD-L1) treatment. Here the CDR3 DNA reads TGTGCCAGCAGCTTCACCGGGACTAGCGGTTTAGATACGCAGTATTTT. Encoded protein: CASSFTGTSGLDTQYF.